The 2 T cell receptor beta chains presented below share a single source sample, sequenced in a study of CD8 T cells in ankylosing spondylitis. One entry per CDR3 protein, called by TCRdb with MiXCR from the 5' RACE reads. Altogether 250,000 to 350,000 distinct CDR3 sequences are present, 20% being singletons, with the ten largest covering roughly 3.4%. What was sequenced was blood, either unsorted or a sorted T cell fraction (not recorded which). The receptors stem from a female donor with ankylosing spondylitis or in good health (not recorded which).

This chain links TRBV11-2 with TRBJ2-1, with 8 bases that match TRBD1. This CDR3 comprises 17 residues. CDR1 is SGHAT and CDR2 is FQNNGV in the germline V gene. V lost 5 bases, J lost 0 bases, and 9 bases stayed unmatched. DNA of the CDR3: TGTGCCAGCAGCCCAGGGACAGGCCTGAGCTCCTACAATGAGCAGTTCTTC. Its protein product is CASSPGTGLSSYNEQFF.

This clonotype occurred a few times. The rearrangement uses TRBV7-8 and TRBJ1-2; the match to TRBD1 covers 8 bases. This CDR3 spans 13 amino acids. Trimming cost V 5 bases and J 4 bases; bases outside gene matches: 3. CDR1 SGHVS and CDR2 FQNEAQ come from the germline V gene. CDR3 in amino acids: CASSTTGGYGYTF. CDR3 nucleotides: TGTGCCAGCAGCACCACAGGGGGCTATGGCTACACCTTC.